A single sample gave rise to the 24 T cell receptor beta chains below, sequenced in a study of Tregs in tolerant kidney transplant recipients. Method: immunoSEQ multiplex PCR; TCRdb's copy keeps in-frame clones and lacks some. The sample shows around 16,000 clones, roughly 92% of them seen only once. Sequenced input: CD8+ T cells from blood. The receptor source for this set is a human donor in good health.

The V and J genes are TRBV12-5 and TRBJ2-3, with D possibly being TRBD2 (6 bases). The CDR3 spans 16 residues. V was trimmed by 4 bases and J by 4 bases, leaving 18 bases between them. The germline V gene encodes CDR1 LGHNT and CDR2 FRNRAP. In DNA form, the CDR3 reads TGTGCTAGTGGTTCCCATCGGGGGACCCAGGCAGATACGCAGTATTTT. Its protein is CASGSHRGTQADTQYF.

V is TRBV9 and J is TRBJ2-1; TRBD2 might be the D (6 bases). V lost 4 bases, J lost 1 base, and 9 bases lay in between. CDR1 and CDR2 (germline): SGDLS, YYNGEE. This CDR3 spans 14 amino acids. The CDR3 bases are TGTGCCAGCAGCCCCGGAGGGTCCTACAATGAGCAGTTCTTC. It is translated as CASSPGGSYNEQFF.

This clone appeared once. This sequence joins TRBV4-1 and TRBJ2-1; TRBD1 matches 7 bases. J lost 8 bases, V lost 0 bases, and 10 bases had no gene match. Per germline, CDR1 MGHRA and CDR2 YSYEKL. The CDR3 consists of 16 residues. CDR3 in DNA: TGCGCCAGCAGCCAAGATCCAGGACAGGCGTCCGATGAGCAGTTCTTC. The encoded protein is CASSQDPGQASDEQFF.

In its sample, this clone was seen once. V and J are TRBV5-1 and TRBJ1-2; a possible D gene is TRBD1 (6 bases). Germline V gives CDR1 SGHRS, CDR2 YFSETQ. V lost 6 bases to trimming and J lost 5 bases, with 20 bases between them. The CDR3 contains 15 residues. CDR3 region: CASTLSGESLYGYTF. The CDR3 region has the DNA TGCGCCAGCACCCTATCAGGGGAATCGTTGTATGGCTACACCTTC.

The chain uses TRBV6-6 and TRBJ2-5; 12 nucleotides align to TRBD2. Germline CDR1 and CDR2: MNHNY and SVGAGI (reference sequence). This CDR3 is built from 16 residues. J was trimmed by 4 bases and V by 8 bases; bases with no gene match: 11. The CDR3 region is CASENLLAGGPETQYF. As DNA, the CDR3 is TGTGCCAGCGAAAACCTTCTAGCGGGGGGGCCAGAGACCCAGTACTTC.

CDR3 in amino acids: CASSARGLTYEQYF. CDR3 sequence (DNA): TGTGCCAGCAGCGCTCGGGGCCTTACCTACGAGCAGTACTTC. The V gene is TRBV7-8, the J gene TRBJ2-7; D possibly uses TRBD1 or TRBD2 (5 bases each). The CDR3 is 14 residues long. The germline gives CDR1 SGHVS, CDR2 FQNEAQ. Deletions cut 5 bases from V and 2 bases from J, with 13 bases between.

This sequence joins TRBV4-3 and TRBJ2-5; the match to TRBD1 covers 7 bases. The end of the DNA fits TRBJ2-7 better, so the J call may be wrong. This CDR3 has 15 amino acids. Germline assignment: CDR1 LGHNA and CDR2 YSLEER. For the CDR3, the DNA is TGCGCCAGCAGCCAAGTACGGACAGGCCCCTACGAGCAGTACTTC. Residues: CASSQVRTGPYEQYF.

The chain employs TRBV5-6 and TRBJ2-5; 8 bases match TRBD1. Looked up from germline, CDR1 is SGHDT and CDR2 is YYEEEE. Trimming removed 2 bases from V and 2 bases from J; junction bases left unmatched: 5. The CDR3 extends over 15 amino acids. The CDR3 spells CASSFDRGPQETQYF. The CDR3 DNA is TGTGCCAGCAGCTTCGACAGGGGACCACAAGAGACCCAGTACTTC.

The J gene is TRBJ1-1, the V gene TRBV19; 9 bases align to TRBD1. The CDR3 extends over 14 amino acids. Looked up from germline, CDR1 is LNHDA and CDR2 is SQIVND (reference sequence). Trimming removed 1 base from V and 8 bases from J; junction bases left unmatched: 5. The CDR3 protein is CASSIVGQGREAFF. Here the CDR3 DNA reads TGTGCCAGTAGTATAGTAGGACAGGGGAGAGAAGCTTTCTTT.

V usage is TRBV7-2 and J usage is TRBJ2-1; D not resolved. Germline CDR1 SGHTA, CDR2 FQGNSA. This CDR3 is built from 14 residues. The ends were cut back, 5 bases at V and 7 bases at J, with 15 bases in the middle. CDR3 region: CASSQTGRANEQFF. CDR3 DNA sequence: TGTGCCAGCAGCCAAACGGGTAGGGCAAATGAGCAGTTCTTC.

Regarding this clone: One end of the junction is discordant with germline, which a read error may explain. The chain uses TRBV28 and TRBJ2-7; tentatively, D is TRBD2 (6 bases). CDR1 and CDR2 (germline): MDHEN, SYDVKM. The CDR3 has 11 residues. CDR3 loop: CATRGGNEQYF. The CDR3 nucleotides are TGCGCCACACGGGGAGGAAACGAGCAGTACTTC.

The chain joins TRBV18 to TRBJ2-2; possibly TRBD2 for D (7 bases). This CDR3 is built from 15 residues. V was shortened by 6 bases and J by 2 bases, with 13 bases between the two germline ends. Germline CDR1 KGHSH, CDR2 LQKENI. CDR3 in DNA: TGTGCCAGCTCCGGGGGGACACTTAACACCGGGGAGCTGTTTTTT. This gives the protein CASSGGTLNTGELFF.

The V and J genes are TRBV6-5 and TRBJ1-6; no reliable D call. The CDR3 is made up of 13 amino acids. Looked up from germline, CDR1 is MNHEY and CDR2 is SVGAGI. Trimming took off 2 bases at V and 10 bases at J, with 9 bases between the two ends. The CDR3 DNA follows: TGTGCCAGCAGTTACGGTTCGGGCTCACCCCTCCACTTT. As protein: CASSYGSGSPLHF.

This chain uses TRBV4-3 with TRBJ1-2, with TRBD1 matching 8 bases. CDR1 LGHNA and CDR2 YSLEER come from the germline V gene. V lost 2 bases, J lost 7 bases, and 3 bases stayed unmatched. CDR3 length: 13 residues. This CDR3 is CASSQQGAGGYTF. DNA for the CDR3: TGCGCCAGCAGCCAACAGGGGGCTGGTGGCTACACCTTC.

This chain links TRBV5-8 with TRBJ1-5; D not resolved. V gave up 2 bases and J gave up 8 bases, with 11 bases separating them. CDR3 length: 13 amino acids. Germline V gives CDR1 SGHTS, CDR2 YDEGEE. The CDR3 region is CASSFGLTKPQHF. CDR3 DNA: TGTGCCAGCAGCTTTGGACTCACTAAGCCCCAGCATTTT. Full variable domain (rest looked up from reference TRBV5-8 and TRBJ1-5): EAGVTQSPTHLIKTRGQQATLRCSPISGHTSVYWYQQALGLGLQFLLWYDEGEERNRGNFPPRFSGRQFPNYSSELNVNALELEDSALYLCASSFGLTKPQHFGDGTRLSIL.

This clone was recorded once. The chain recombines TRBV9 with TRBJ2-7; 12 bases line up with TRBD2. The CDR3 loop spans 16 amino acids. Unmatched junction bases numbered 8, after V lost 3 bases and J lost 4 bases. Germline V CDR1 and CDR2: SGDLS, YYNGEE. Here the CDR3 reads CASSASGGASAYEQYF. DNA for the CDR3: TGTGCCAGCAGCGCTAGCGGGGGGGCCTCGGCGTACGAGCAGTACTTC.

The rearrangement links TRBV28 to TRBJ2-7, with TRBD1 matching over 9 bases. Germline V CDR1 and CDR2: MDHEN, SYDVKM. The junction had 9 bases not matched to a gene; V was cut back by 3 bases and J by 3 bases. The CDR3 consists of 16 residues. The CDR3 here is CASSFADRGAIYEQYF. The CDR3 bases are TGTGCCAGCAGTTTTGCCGACAGGGGGGCGATCTACGAGCAGTACTTC.

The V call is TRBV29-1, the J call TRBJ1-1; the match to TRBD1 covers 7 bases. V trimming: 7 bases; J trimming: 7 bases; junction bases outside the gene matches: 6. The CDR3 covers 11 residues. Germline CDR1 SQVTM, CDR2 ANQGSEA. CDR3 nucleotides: TGCAGCGCCGGGACAGCTAATGAAGCTTTCTTT. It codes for CSAGTANEAFF.

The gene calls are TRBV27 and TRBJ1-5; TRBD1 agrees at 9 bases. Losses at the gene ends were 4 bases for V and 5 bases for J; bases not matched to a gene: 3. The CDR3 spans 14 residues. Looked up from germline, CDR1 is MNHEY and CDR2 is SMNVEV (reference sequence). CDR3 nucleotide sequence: TGTGCCAGCAGTTCGGGGACAGGGTATCAGCCCCAGCATTTT. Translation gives CASSSGTGYQPQHF.

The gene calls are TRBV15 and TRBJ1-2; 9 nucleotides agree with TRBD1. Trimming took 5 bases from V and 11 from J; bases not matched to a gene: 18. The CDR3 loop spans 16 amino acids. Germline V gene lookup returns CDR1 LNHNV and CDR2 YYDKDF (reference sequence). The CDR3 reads CATSRKLTGGTEGYTF. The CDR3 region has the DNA TGTGCCACCAGCCGGAAATTGACAGGGGGAACCGAGGGGTACACCTTC.

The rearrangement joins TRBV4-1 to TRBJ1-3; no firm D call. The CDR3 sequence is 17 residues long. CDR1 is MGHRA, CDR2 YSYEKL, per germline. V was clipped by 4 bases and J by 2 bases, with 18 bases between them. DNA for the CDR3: TGCGCCAGCAGCCCCCCTTTGGGGAGGGAAGCTGGAAACACCATATATTTT. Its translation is CASSPPLGREAGNTIYF.

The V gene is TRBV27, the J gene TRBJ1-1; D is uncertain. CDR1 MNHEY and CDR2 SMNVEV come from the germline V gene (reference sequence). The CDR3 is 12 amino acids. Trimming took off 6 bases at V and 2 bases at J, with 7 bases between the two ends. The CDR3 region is CASRHLNTEAFF. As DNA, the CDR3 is TGTGCCAGCAGACACCTTAACACTGAAGCTTTCTTT.

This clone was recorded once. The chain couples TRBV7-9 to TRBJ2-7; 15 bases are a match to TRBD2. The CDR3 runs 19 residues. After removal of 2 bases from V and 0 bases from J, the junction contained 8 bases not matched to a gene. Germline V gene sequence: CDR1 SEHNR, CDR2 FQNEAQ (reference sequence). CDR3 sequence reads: CASSLFGTSGGHPSYEQYF. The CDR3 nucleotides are TGTGCCAGCAGCTTATTCGGGACTAGCGGGGGGCACCCCTCCTACGAGCAGTACTTC.

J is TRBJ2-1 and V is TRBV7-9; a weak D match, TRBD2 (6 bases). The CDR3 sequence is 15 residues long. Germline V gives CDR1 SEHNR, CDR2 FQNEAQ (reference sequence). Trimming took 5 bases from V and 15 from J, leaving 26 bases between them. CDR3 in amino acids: CASSPTRLATEVGFF. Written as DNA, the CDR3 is TGTGCCAGCAGCCCCACGAGGCTAGCGACAGAGGTGGGGTTCTTC.